This T cell receptor (beta chain) was retrieved from a study of T-cell reconstitution after alpha-beta-depleted transplantation in children. Library preparation (for TCRbeta) was performed with unique molecular identifiers. TCRdb processed the PCR reads anew with MiXCR; each CDR3 protein has one entry. This table holds about 230,000 distinct CDR3 sequences, approximately 12% found once. This clonotype was counted many times. The source of this sequence is a human donor who donated a stem cell graft to a child with acute lymphoblastic leukemia. The material was PBMCs from the stem cell graft donor, obtained from the stem cell graft.

The CDR3 DNA sequence: TGCAGTGCTGGAGCCGGGAGGGCCTACGAGCAGTACTTC. Protein sequence: CSAGAGRAYEQYF. This chain joins TRBV20-1 and TRBJ2-7; 8 positions match TRBD2. J lost 2 bases, V lost 5 bases, and 5 bases had no gene match. CDR1 is DFQATT, CDR2 SNEGSKA, per germline (reference sequence). The length of the CDR3 is 13 residues.